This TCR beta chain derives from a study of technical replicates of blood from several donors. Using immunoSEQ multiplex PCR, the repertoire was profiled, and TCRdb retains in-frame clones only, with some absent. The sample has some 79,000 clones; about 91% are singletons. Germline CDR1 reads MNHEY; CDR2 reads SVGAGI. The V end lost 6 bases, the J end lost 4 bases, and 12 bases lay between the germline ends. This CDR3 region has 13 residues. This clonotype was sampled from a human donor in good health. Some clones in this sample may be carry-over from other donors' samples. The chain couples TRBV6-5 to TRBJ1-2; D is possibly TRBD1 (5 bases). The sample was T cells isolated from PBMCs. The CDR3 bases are TGTGCCAGCAGGTCAGGGAATTCCTATGGCTACACCTTC. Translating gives CASRSGNSYGYTF.